This entry describes one T cell receptor beta chain. These data belong to a study of identical twins. TCRdb re-derived calls from the 5' RACE reads in MiXCR, one entry per CDR3 protein. Among about 470,000 distinct CDR3 sequences listed, more than 20% were seen once. This sample was also put to use in a study of T cells expressing NK-cell markers. This second report adds: There were seven HCMV-seropositive donors and one seronegative donor among the eight sequenced.

This receptor was obtained from a woman between 18 and 30 years old in good health. Sequencing used CD4+ T cells sorted from blood.

CDR3 amino acids: CASSLGREGDTQYF. CDR3 coding DNA: TGCGCCAGCAGCTTGGGTAGGGAAGGTGATACGCAGTATTTT. V is TRBV5-1 and J is TRBJ2-3; D not resolved. The germline CDR1 and CDR2 sequences are SGHRS and YFSETQ. The germline V and J ends were trimmed by 0 bases and 6 bases, with 11 bases remaining between them. The length of the CDR3 is 14 residues.